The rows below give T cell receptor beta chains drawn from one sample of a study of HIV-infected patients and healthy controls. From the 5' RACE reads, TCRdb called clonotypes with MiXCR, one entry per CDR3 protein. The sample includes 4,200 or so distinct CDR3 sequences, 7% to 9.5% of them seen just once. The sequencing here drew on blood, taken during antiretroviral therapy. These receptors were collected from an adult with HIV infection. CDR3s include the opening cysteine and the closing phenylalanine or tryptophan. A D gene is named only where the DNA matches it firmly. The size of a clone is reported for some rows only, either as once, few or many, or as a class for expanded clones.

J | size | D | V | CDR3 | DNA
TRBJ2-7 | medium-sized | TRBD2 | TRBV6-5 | CASSHQAGRSYEQYF | TGTGCCAGCAGTCATCAAGCGGGGCGGTCCTACGAGCAGTACTTC
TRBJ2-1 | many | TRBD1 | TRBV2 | CASSGTGSSYNEQFF | TGTGCCAGCAGCGGGACAGGGAGCTCCTACAATGAGCAGTTCTTC
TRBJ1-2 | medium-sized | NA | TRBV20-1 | CSARDRQGNYGYTF | TGCAGTGCTAGAGACCGCCAGGGGAACTATGGCTACACCTTC
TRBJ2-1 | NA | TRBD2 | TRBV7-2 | CASTEVAGITYNEQFF | TGTGCCAGCACCGAGGTAGCGGGGATCACTTACAATGAGCAGTTCTTC
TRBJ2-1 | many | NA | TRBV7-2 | CASSHSGHRSSEQFF | TGTGCCAGCAGCCACTCGGGACACCGATCTTCTGAGCAGTTCTTC
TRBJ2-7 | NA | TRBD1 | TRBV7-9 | CASSSNRDRALYEQYF | TGTGCCAGCAGCTCGAACCGGGACAGGGCCCTCTACGAGCAGTACTTC
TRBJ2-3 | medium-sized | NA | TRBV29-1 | CSVGGGLGDTQYF | TGCAGCGTTGGGGGGGGCCTGGGAGATACGCAGTATTTT
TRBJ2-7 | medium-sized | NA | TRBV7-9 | CASSPFGAEQYF | TGTGCCAGCAGCCCGTTTGGGGCCGAGCAGTACTTC
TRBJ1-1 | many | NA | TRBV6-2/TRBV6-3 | CASSEGRNWNTEAFF | TGTGCCAGCAGTGAGGGACGGAATTGGAACACTGAAGCTTTCTTT
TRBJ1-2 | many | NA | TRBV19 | CASSISREDGYTF | TGTGCCAGTAGTATAAGCAGGGAGGATGGCTACACCTTC
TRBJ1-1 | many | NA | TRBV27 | CASSRTPGGGQVAFF | TGTGCCAGCAGTCGTACCCCAGGAGGGGGGCAGGTAGCTTTCTTT
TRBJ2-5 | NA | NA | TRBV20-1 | CSATEAGTSKETQYF | TGCAGTGCTACGGAGGCCGGGACGTCAAAAGAGACCCAGTACTTC
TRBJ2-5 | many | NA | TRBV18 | CASSPSSRQQETQYF | TGTGCCAGCTCACCGTCTTCCAGACAGCAAGAGACCCAGTACTTC
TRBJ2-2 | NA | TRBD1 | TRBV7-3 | CASSFLPHRGFTGELFF | TGTGCCAGCAGCTTCCTACCCCACAGGGGATTTACCGGGGAGCTGTTTTTT
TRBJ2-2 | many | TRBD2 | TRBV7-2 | CASSFSAGGGTGELFF | TGTGCCAGCAGCTTCAGCGCGGGGGGAGGAACCGGGGAGCTGTTTTTT
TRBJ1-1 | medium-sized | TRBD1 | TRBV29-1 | CSCLGTANTEAFF | TGCAGCTGCCTCGGGACAGCGAACACTGAAGCTTTCTTT
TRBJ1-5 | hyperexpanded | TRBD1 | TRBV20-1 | CSAIPLDRPLSNQPQHF | TGCAGTGCAATCCCCCTGGACAGGCCCTTGAGCAATCAGCCCCAGCATTTT
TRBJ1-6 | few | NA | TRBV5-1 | CASSAGEGTGGSPLHF | TGCGCCAGCAGCGCCGGCGAAGGCACCGGGGGTTCACCCCTCCACTTT
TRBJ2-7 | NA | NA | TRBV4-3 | CASSLGVGGLPYEQYF | TGCGCCAGCAGCCTAGGAGTGGGGGGGCTTCCCTACGAGCAGTACTTC
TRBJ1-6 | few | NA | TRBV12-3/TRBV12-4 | CASSYTEGSPLHF | TGTGCCAGCAGCTACACAGAAGGTTCACCCCTCCACTTT
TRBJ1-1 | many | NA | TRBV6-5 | CASSYSTNLNTEAFF | TGTGCCAGCAGTTACTCGACAAATCTGAACACTGAAGCTTTCTTT
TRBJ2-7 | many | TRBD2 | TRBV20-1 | CSATGGTYEQYF | TGCAGTGCAACCGGGGGGACCTACGAGCAGTACTTC
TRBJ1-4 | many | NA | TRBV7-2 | CASSQVGGRLEKLFF | TGTGCCAGCAGCCAGGTGGGGGGGCGTCTTGAAAAACTGTTTTTT
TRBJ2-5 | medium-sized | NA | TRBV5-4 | CASSLDGRGRETQYF | TGTGCCAGCAGCTTGGACGGCAGGGGAAGGGAGACCCAGTACTTC